Sequencing of this TCR beta chain was carried out in a study of CD8+ T cells in alopecia areata. Study-level results: When scalp samples are sequenced, resident alphabeta T cells of normal skin are also captured.

Concerning this clone itself: The antigen is unknown.

The germline V and J ends were trimmed by 3 bases and 1 base, with 24 bases remaining between them. There are 19 residues in the CDR3. Per the germline V gene, CDR1 is SEHNR and CDR2 is FQNEAQ (reference sequence). After isolation, RNA underwent reverse transcription to generate cDNA as the sequencing template. Clones were sequenced by immunoSEQ multiplex PCR, and TCRdb holds only the in-frame ones, with some missing. The sample consists of some 200,000 clones, just over 55% of them appearing once. This sequence was found in a human donor in good health. The chain carries TRBV7-9 and TRBJ1-1, with a weak D call TRBD1 (6 bases). Sequenced: CD8+ T cells sorted from blood. For the CDR3, the DNA is TGTGCCAGCAGCTTCACACAGTTAGCAGGGGTAGGTCCGAACACTGAAGCTTTCTTT. This codes for CASSFTQLAGVGPNTEAFF.